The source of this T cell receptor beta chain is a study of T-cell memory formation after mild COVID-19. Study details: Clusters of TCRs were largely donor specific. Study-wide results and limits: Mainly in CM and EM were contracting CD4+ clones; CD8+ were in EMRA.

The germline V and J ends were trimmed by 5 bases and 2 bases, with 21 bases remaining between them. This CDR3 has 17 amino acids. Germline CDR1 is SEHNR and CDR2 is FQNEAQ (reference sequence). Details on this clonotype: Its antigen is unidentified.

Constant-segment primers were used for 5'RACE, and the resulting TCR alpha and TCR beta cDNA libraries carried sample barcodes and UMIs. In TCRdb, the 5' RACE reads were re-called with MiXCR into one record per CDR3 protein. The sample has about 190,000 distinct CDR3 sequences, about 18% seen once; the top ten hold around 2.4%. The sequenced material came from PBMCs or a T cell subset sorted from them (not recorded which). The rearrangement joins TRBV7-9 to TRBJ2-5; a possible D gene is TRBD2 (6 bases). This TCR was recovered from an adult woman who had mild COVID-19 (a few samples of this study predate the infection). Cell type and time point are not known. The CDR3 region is CASSAPPGSMRQETQYF. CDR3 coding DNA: TGTGCCAGCAGCGCGCCGCCCGGGAGCATGAGGCAAGAGACCCAGTACTTC.